The text below deals with one T cell receptor beta chain. The data stem from a study of T cells in Graves' hyperthyroidism and ophthalmopathy. TCR beta CDR3 regions were amplified from RNA transcripts. The HTBI primer set was used in a first-round RT-PCR of the TCR CDR3. One entry per CDR3 protein results from TCRdb running MiXCR on the multiplex PCR reads. Here the sample spans about 600,000 distinct CDR3 sequences, approximately 16% being singletons. V was clipped by 6 bases and J by 8 bases, with 16 bases between them. Germline assignment: CDR1 LNHDA and CDR2 SQIVND (reference sequence). This CDR3 is built from 13 residues. Ophthalmopathy in the patients scored at least 3 on Clinical Activity Score and at least 4 on NOSPECS grade, lasting under 3 months.

This chain connects TRBV19 to TRBJ1-1; possible D gene TRBD1, 6 bases. This sequence was found in a woman aged 40 to 55 with Graves' ophthalmopathy. The specimen was blood. Written as DNA, the CDR3 is TGTGCCAGTAGGAGACAGGCGAACGTGGAAGCTTTCTTT. This codes for CASRRQANVEAFF. Using reference TRBV19 and TRBJ1-1 for the parts outside the CDR3, the full variable domain is DGGITQSPKYLFRKEGQNVTLSCEQNLNHDAMYWYRQDPGQGLRLIYYSQIVNDFQKGDIAEGYSVSREKKESFPLTVTSAQKNPTAFYLCASRRQANVEAFFGQGTRLTVV.